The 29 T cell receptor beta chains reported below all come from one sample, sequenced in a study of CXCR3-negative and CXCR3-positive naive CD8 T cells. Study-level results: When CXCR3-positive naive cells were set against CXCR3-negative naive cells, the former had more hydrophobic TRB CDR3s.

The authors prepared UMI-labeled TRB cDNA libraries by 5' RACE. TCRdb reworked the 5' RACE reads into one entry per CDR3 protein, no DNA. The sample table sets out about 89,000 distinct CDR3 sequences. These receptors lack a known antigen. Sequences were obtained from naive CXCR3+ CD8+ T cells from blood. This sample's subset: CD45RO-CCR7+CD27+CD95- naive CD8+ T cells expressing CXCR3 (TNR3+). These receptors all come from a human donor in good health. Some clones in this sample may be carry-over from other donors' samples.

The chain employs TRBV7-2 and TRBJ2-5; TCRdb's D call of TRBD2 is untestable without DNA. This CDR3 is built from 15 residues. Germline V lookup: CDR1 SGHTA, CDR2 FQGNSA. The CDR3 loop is CASSPRALNGETQYF. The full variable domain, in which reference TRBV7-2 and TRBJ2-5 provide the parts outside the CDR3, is GAGVSQSPSNKVTEKGKDVELRCDPISGHTALYWYRQSLGQGLEFLIYFQGNSAPDKSGLPSDRFSAERTGGSVSTLTIQRTQQEDSAVYLCASSPRALNGETQYFGPGTRLLVL.

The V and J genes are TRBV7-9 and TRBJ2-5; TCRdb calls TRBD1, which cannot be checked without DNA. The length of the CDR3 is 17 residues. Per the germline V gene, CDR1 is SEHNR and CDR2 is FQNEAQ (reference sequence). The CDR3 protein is CASSFLTGTGVPETQYF.

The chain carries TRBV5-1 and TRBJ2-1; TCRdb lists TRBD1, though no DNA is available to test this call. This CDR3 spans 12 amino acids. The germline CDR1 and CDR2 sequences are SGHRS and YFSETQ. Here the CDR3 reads CASSLNGAEQFF.

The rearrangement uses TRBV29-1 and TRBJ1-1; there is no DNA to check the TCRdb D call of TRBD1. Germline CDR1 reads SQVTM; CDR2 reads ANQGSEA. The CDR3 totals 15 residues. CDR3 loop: CSIRDPQSLNTEAFF.

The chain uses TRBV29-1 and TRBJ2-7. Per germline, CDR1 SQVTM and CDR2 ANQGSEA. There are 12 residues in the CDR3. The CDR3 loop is CSVETDSYEQYF.

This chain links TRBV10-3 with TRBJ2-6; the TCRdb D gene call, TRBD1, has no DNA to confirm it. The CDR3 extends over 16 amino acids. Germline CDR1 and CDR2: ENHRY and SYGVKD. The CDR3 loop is CAISESIGTGPNVLTF.

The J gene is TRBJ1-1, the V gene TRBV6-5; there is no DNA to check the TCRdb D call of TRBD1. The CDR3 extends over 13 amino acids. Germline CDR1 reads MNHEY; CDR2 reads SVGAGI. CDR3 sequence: CATRTGGFTEAFF.

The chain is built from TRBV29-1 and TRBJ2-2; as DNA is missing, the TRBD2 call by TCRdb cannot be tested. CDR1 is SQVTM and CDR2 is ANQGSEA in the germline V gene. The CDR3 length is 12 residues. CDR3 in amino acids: CSVWTSGGELFF.

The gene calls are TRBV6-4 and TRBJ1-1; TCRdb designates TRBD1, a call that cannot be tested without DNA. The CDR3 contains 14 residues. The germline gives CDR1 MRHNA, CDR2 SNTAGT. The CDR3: CASSRGPRNTEAFF.

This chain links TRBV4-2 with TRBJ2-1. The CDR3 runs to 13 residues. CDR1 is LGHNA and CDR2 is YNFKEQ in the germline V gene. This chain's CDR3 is CASSRYVGYEQFF.

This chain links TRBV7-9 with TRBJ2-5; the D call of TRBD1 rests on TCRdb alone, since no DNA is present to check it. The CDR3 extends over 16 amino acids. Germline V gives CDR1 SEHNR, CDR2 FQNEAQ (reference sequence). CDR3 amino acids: CASSRGTGRNKETQYF.

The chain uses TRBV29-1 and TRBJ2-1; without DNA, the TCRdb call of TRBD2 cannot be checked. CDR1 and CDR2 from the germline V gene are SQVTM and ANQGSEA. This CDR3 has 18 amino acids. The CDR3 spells CSADGTRGAGSSYNEQFF.

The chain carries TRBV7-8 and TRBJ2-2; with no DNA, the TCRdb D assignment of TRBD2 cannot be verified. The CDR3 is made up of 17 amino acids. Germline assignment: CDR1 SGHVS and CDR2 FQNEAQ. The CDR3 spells CASSLVGGPSPAGELFF. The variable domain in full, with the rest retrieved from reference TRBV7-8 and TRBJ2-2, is GAGVSQSPRYKVAKRGQDVALRCDPISGHVSLFWYQQALGQGPEFLTYFQNEAQLDKSGLPSDRFFAERPEGSVSTLKIQRTQQEDSAVYLCASSLVGGPSPAGELFFGEGSRLTVL.

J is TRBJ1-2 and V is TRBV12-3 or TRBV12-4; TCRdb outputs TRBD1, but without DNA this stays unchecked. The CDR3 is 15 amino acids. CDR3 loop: CASSPGGGGYYGYTF.

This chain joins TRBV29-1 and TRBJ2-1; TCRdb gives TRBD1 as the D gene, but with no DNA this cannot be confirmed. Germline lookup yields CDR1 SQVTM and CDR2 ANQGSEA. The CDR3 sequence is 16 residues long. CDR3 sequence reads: CSVESFGTGAGNEQFF.

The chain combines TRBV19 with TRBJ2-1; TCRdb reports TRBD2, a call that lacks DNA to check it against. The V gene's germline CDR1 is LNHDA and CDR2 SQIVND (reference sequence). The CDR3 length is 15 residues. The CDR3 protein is CASRALAGGSNEQFF.

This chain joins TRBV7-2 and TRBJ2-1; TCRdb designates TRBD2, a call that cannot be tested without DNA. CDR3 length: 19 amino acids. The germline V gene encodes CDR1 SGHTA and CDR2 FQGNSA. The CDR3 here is CASRPPGRAGGSGYNEQFF.

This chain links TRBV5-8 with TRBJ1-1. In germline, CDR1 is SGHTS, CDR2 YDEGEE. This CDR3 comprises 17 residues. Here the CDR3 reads CASSLDGAKAPRTEAFF.

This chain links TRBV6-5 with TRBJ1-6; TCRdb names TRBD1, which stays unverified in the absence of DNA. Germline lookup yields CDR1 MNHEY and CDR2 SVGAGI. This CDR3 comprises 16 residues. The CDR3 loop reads CASSYGEATGSAPLHF.

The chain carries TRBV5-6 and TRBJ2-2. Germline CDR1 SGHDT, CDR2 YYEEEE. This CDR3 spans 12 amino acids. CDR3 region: CASSLAGGELFF.

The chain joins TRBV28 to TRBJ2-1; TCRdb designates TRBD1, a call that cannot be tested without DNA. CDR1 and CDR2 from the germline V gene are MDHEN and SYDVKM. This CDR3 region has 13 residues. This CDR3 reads CASSLIGGNEQFF. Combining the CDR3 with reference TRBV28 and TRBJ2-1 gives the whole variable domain DVKVTQSSRYLVKRTGEKVFLECVQDMDHENMFWYRQDPGLGLRLIYFSYDVKMKEKGDIPEGYSVSREKKERFSLILESASTNQTSMYLCASSLIGGNEQFFGPGTRLTVL.

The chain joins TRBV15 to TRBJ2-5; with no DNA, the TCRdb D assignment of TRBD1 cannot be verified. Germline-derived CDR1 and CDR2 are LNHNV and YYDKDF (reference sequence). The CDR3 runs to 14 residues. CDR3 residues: CATSGAGGAETQYF.

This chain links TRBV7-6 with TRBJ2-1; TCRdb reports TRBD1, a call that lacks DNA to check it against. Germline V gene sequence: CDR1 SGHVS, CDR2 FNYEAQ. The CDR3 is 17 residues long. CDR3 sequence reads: CASSLAATGRGANEQFF.

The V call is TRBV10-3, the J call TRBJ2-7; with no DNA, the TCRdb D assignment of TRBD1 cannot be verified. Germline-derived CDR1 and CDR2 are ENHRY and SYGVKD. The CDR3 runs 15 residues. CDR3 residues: CAISEMSDLSYEQYF.

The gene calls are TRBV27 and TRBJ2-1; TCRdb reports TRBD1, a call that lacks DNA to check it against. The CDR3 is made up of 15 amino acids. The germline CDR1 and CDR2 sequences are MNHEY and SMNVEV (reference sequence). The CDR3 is CASSPPGTGMDEQFF.

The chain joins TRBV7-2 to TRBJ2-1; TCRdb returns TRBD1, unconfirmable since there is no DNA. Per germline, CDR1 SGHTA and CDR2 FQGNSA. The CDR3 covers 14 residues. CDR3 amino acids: CASSSPRGNNEQFF.

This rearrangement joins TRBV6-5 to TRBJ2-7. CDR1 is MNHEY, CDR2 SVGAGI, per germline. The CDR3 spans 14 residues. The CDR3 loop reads CASSLSQATYEQYF.

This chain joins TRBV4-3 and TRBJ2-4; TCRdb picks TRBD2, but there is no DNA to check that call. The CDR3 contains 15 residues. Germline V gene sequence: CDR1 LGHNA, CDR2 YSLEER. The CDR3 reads CASSQDGLAFGIQYF.

CDR3 in amino acids: CASSVGASVGIYEQYF. The rearrangement links TRBV9 to TRBJ2-7. Germline lookup yields CDR1 SGDLS and CDR2 YYNGEE. This CDR3 has 16 amino acids. Full variable domain (rest looked up from reference TRBV9 and TRBJ2-7): DSGVTQTPKHLITATGQRVTLRCSPRSGDLSVYWYQQSLDQGLQFLIQYYNGEERAKGNILERFSAQQFPDLHSELNLSSLELGDSALYFCASSVGASVGIYEQYFGPGTRLTVT.